This is a list of T cell receptor beta chains from one sample in a study of radiotherapy plus CTLA-4 blockade in lung cancer. Produced via immunoSEQ multiplex PCR; TCRdb's table is partial and in-frame only. Among around 82,000 clones listed, about four fifths were seen once. The specimen was peripheral blood, collected from a patient treated with radiotherapy plus ipilimumab. Receptor source: a human donor with non-small cell lung cancer whose response to radiotherapy plus ipilimumab could not be evaluated. Some clones in this sample may be carry-over from other donors' samples. Both conserved end residues are part of each CDR3. The order of the fields is clone size, V gene, D gene, J gene, CDR3 DNA, CDR3 protein. The D gene is left open where the match is weak. Clone size, where shown, is once, few, many, or a class for clones that have expanded.

clone size: few; V gene: TRBV4-2; D gene: TRBD2; J gene: TRBJ2-5; CDR3 DNA: TGTGCCAGCAGCCAAGCAGGGCGGGGGGCCCAAGAGACCCAGTACTTC; CDR3 protein: CASSQAGRGAQETQYF
clone size: -; V gene: TRBV18; D gene: TRBD1; J gene: TRBJ1-2; CDR3 DNA: TGTGCCAGCTCCCCAGGGGGCGACAGTAACTATGGCTACACCTTC; CDR3 protein: CASSPGGDSNYGYTF
clone size: -; V gene: TRBV7-8; D gene: -; J gene: TRBJ2-1; CDR3 DNA: TGTGCCAGCAGCAGGGAGGAAAGCTCCTACAATGAGCAGTTCTTC; CDR3 protein: CASSREESSYNEQFF
clone size: few; V gene: TRBV30; D gene: -; J gene: TRBJ1-1; CDR3 DNA: TGTGCCTGGACCCCCACAGGGCCGAACACTGAAGCTTTCTTT; CDR3 protein: CAWTPTGPNTEAFF
clone size: many; V gene: TRBV12-2; D gene: -; J gene: TRBJ2-3; CDR3 DNA: TGTGCAAGTCGCTTAGTTCCCTGGTCGGGGGGGCCTTGGTCAGATACGCAGTATTTT; CDR3 protein: CASRLVPWSGGPWSDTQYF
clone size: -; V gene: TRBV4-1; D gene: -; J gene: TRBJ2-3; CDR3 DNA: TGCGCCAGCAGCCTGGGGGCCCTTGGCGATACGCAGTATTTT; CDR3 protein: CASSLGALGDTQYF
clone size: -; V gene: TRBV5-1; D gene: TRBD1; J gene: TRBJ2-3; CDR3 DNA: TGCGCCAGCAGCCTAGGGGACAGGGCAGATACGCAGTATTTT; CDR3 protein: CASSLGDRADTQYF
clone size: -; V gene: TRBV18; D gene: -; J gene: TRBJ1-5; CDR3 DNA: TGTGCCAGCCCGCGGGCGGGGTATGATCAGCCCCAGCATTTT; CDR3 protein: CASPRAGYDQPQHF
clone size: -; V gene: TRBV9; D gene: -; J gene: TRBJ1-2; CDR3 DNA: TGTGCCAGCAGCGTAGGTACGGCGGTTAACTATGGCTACACCTTC; CDR3 protein: CASSVGTAVNYGYTF
clone size: -; V gene: TRBV4-3; D gene: -; J gene: TRBJ1-6; CDR3 DNA: TGCGCCAGCAGCCCAGAGGCCCCTTCACCCCTCCACTTT; CDR3 protein: CASSPEAPSPLHF
clone size: -; V gene: TRBV27; D gene: -; J gene: TRBJ2-5; CDR3 DNA: TGTGCCAGCAGTCCCCACAGGACGGTATGGACCCAGTACTTC; CDR3 protein: CASSPHRTVWTQYF
clone size: once; V gene: TRBV5-1; D gene: TRBD1; J gene: TRBJ2-3; CDR3 DNA: TGCGCCAGCACCATGGGACAGGGTCTCACAGATACGCAGTATTTT; CDR3 protein: CASTMGQGLTDTQYF
clone size: -; V gene: TRBV5-4; D gene: TRBD2; J gene: TRBJ2-7; CDR3 DNA: TGTGCCAGCAGCTTGGCCGTCAAGAGCGGGGCCTACGAGCAGTACTTC; CDR3 protein: CASSLAVKSGAYEQYF
clone size: -; V gene: TRBV10-1; D gene: -; J gene: TRBJ2-4; CDR3 DNA: TGCGCCGGCAGTGAGCCGGGTCTCGGAAACATTCAGTACTTC; CDR3 protein: CAGSEPGLGNIQYF
clone size: -; V gene: TRBV5-1; D gene: TRBD1; J gene: TRBJ2-5; CDR3 DNA: TGCGCCAGCAGCTTGGGACAGGGTCAGTGGGAGACCCAGTACTTC; CDR3 protein: CASSLGQGQWETQYF
clone size: -; V gene: TRBV27; D gene: -; J gene: TRBJ2-2; CDR3 DNA: TGTGCCAGCAGTTTTCGAGGGATCCCCGGGGAGCTGTTTTTT; CDR3 protein: CASSFRGIPGELFF
clone size: -; V gene: TRBV30; D gene: -; J gene: TRBJ1-1; CDR3 DNA: TGTGCCTGGATTCTTATGAACACTGAAGCTTTCTTT; CDR3 protein: CAWILMNTEAFF
clone size: -; V gene: TRBV4-1; D gene: -; J gene: TRBJ1-1; CDR3 DNA: TGCGCCAGCAGCCAGCCCCGGGGGGGCGCTGAAGCTTTCTTT; CDR3 protein: CASSQPRGGAEAFF
clone size: -; V gene: TRBV18; D gene: -; J gene: TRBJ1-3; CDR3 DNA: TGTGCCAGCTCACCACCCTCGCGCGCGGGAAACACCATATATTTT; CDR3 protein: CASSPPSRAGNTIYF
clone size: -; V gene: TRBV5-6; D gene: TRBD1; J gene: TRBJ2-1; CDR3 DNA: TGTGCCAGCAGCCTCAAGGGGGCGCTGAATGAGCAGTTCTTC; CDR3 protein: CASSLKGALNEQFF
clone size: -; V gene: TRBV10-3; D gene: TRBD1; J gene: TRBJ1-2; CDR3 DNA: TGTGCCATCAGTGAGTGGACAGGGGAGGGCTACACCTTC; CDR3 protein: CAISEWTGEGYTF
clone size: few; V gene: TRBV2; D gene: -; J gene: TRBJ2-1; CDR3 DNA: TGTGCCAGCAGTGTTCTGCGGGGCATGGATGAGCAGTTCTTC; CDR3 protein: CASSVLRGMDEQFF
clone size: few; V gene: TRBV4-1; D gene: -; J gene: TRBJ1-2; CDR3 DNA: TGCGCCAGCAGCACTAGCCACAGGTGGAGCTATGGCTACACCTTC; CDR3 protein: CASSTSHRWSYGYTF
clone size: -; V gene: TRBV4-1; D gene: -; J gene: TRBJ2-3; CDR3 DNA: TGCGCCAGCAGCCCTGGAGGGGTGTACGATACGCAGTATTTT; CDR3 protein: CASSPGGVYDTQYF